This T cell receptor (beta chain) is drawn from a study of blood T cells in healthy people across ages. Trimming removed 4 bases from V and 5 bases from J, with 14 bases in between. Germline lookup yields CDR1 ENHRY and CDR2 SYGVKD. The CDR3 length is 14 residues. Per sample, extraction of total RNA gave at least 5.5 micrograms in every case. Only a few counts were recorded for this clonotype. Its antigen is unidentified. Overall study findings and caveats: It was not known whether donors were CMV positive (a possible confounder of expanded clonotype changes). Across the age range, TCR beta diversity per million T cells fell in a roughly linear way.

A J-beta primer mix and a sample-barcoded 5' primer were used in a second PCR of about 7 to 12 cycles. The template-switch adaptor, which had 12 random nucleotides, put a tag on each cDNA molecule. TCRdb reprocessed the 5' RACE reads via MiXCR and lists one record per CDR3 protein. The table lists roughly 1.5 million distinct CDR3 sequences, roughly 43% of them singletons. The rearrangement uses TRBV10-3 and TRBJ1-2, with a tentative D call TRBD1 (6 bases). The sample consisted of blood. This TCR derives from a woman aged 18-30 years in good health. CDR3 amino acids: CAISGKEQGYGYTF. CDR3 coding DNA: TGTGCCATCAGTGGCAAGGAACAGGGTTATGGCTACACCTTC.